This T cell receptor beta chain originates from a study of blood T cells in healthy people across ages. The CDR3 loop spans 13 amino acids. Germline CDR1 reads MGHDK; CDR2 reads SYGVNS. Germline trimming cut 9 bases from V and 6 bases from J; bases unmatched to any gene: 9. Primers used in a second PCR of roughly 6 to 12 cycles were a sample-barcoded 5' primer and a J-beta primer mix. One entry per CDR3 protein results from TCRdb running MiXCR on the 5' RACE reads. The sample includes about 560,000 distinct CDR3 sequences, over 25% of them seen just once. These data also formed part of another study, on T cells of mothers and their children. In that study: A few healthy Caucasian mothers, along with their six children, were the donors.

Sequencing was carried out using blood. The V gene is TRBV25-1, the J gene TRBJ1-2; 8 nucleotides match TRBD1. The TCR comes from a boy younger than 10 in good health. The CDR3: CASTKGQGHGYTF. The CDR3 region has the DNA TGTGCCAGTACCAAAGGACAGGGCCATGGCTACACCTTC.